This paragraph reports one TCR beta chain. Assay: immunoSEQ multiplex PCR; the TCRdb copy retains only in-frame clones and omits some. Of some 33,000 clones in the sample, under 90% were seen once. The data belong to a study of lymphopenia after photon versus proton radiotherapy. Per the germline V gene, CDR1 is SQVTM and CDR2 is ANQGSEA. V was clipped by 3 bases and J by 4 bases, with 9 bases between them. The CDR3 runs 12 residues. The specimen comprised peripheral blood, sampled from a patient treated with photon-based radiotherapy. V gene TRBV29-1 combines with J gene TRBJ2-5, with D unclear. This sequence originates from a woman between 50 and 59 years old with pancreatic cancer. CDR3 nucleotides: TGCAGCGTTGAGCACCTGGGAGAGACCCAGTACTTC. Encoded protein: CSVEHLGETQYF.